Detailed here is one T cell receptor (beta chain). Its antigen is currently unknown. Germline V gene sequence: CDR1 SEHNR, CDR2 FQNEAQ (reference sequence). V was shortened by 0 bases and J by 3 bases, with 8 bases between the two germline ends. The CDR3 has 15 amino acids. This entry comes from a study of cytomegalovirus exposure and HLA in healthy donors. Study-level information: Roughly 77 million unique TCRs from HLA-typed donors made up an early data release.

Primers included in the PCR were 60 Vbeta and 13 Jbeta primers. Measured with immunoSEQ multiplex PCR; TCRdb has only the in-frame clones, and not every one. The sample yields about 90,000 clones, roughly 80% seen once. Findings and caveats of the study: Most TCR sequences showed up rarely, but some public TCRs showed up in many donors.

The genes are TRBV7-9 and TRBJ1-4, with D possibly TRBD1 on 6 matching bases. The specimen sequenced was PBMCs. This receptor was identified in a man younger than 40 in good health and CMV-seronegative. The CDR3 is CASSLAGHPNEKLFF. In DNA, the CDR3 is TGTGCCAGCAGCTTAGCGGGACACCCTAATGAAAAACTGTTTTTT.